This T cell receptor beta chain originates from a study of cytomegalovirus exposure and HLA in healthy donors. General study findings and limits: An analysis done earlier found most TCR beta V segments productive about 87% or about 30% of the time. A later analysis by the authors found several of the most significant clusters apparently linked to common viral pathogens. Near-uniform donor sequencing depth was presumed by presence/absence analyses. In a later analysis, specific HLA alleles were associated with around 17,000 TCR beta sequences at a 0.05 false discovery rate.

About this clone itself: No antigen is known for it.

CDR1 and CDR2 (germline): MNHEY, SVGAGI. J was trimmed by 3 bases and V by 6 bases; bases with no gene match: 6. CDR3 length: 15 residues. PCR used 60 Vbeta primers and 13 Jbeta primers. TCRdb's table, derived via immunoSEQ multiplex PCR, lists solely in-frame clones and lacks some. The data contain 170,000 or so clones, 84% of them singletons. Sequences were obtained from PBMCs. The TCR sequence derives from a man aged 45 to 65 in good health and CMV-seropositive. This chain connects TRBV6-5 to TRBJ2-3; 10 bases are a match to TRBD2. In nucleotides, the CDR3 is TGTGCCAGCAGGGGTAGCGGGGGGAAAACAGATACGCAGTATTTT. Protein: CASRGSGGKTDTQYF.